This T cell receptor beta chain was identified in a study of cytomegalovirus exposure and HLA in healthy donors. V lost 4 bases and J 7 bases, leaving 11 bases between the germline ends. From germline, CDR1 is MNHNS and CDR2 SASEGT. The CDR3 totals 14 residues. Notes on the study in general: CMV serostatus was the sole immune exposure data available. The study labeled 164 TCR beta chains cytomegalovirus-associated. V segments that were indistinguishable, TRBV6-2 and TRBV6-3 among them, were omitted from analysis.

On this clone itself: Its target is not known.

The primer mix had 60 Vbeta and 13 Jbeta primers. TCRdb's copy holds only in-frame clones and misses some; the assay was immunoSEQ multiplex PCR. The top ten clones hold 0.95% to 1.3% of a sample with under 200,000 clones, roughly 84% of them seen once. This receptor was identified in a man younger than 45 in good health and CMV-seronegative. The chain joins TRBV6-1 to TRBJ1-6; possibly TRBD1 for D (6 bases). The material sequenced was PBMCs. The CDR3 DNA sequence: TGTGCCAGCAGTGGAGCGCAGGGGAATTCACCCCTCCACTTT. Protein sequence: CASSGAQGNSPLHF.